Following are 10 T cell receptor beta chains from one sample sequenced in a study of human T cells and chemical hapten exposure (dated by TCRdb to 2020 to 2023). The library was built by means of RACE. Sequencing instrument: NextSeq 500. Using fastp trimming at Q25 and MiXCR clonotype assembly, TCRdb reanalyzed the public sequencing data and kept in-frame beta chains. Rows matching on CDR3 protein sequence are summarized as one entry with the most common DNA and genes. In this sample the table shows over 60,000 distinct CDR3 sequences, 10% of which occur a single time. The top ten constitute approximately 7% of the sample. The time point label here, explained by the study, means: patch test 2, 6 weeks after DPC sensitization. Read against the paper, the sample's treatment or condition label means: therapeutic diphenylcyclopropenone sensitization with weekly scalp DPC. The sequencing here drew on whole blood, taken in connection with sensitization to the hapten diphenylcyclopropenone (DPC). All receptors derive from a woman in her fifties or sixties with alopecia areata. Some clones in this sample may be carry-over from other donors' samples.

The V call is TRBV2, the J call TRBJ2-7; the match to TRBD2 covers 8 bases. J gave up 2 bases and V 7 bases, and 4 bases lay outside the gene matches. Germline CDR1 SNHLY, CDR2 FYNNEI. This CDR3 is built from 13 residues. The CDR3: CASNLAGPYEQYF. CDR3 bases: TGTGCCAGCAACCTAGCGGGCCCCTACGAGCAGTACTTC.

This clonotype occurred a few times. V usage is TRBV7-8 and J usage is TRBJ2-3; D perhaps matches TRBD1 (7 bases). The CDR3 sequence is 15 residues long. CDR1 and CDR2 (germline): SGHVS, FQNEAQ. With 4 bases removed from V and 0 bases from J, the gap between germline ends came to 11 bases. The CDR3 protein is CASSSGGLSTDTQYF. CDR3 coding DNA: TGTGCCAGCAGCTCAGGGGGGTTGAGCACAGATACGCAGTATTTT. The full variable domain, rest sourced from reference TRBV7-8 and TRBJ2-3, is GAGVSQSPRYKVAKRGQDVALRCDPISGHVSLFWYQQALGQGPEFLTYFQNEAQLDKSGLPSDRFFAERPEGSVSTLKIQRTQQEDSAVYLCASSSGGLSTDTQYFGPGTRLTVL.

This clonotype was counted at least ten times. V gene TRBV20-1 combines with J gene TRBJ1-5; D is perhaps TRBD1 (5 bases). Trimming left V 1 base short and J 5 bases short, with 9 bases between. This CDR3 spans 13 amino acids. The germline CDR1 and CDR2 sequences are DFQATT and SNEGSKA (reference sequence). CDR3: CSARAMGDQPQHF. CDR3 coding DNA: TGCAGTGCTAGAGCAATGGGGGATCAGCCCCAGCATTTT.

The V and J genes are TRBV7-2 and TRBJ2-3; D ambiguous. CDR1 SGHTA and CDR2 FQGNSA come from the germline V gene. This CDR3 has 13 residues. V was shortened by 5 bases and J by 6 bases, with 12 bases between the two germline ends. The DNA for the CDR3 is TGTGCCAGCAGCGACCCTATAGACGATACGCAGTATTTT. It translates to CASSDPIDDTQYF.

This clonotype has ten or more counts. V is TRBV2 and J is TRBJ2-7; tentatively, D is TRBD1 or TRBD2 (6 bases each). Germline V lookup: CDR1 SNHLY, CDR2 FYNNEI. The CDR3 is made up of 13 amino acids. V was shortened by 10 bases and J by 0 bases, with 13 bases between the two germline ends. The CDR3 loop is CAIGGRGSYEQYF. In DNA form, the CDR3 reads TGTGCCATCGGGGGCAGGGGCTCCTACGAGCAGTACTTC. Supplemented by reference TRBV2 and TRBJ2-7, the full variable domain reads EPEVTQTPSHQVTQMGQEVILRCVPISNHLYFYWYRQILGQKVEFLVSFYNNEISEKSEIFDDQFSVERPDGSNFTLKIRSTKLEDSAMYFCAIGGRGSYEQYFGPGTRLTVT.

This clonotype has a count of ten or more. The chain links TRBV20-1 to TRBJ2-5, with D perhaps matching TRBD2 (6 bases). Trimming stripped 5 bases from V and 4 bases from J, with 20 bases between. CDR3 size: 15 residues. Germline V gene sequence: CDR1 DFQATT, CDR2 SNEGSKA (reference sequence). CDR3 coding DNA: TGCAGTGCTTCGCCTACTAGGAGGGTCCTAGAGACCCAGTACTTC. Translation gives CSASPTRRVLETQYF.

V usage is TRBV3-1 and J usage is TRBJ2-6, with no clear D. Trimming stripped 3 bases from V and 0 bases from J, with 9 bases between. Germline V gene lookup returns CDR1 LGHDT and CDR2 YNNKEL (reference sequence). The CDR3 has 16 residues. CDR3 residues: CASSHVEISGANVLTF. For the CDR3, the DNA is TGTGCCAGCAGCCACGTGGAAATCTCTGGGGCCAACGTCCTGACTTTC.

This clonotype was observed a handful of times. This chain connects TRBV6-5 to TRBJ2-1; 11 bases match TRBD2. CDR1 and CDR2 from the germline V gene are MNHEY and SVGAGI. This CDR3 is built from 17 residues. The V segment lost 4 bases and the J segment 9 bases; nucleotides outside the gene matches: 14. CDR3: CASSSVSGRAVLAEQFF. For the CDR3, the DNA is TGTGCCAGCAGTTCAGTTAGCGGGAGGGCCGTCCTTGCTGAGCAGTTCTTC.

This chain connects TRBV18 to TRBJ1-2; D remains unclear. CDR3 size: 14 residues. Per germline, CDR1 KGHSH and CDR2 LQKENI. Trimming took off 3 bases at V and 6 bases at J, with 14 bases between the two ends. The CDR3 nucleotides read TGTGCCAGCTCACCCTTGGACGGGAGAGATGGCTACACCTTC. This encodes CASSPLDGRDGYTF. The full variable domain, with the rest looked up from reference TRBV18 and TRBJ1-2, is NAGVMQNPRHLVRRRGQEARLRCSPMKGHSHVYWYRQLPEEGLKFMVYLQKENIIDESGMPKERFSAEFPKEGPSILRIQQVVRGDSAAYFCASSPLDGRDGYTFGSGTRLTVV.

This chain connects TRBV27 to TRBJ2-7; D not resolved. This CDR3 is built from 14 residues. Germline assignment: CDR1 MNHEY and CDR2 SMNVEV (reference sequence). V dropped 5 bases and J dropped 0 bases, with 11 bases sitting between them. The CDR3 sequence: CASSPLGPSYEQYF. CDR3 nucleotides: TGTGCCAGCAGTCCACTTGGACCCTCCTACGAGCAGTACTTC.